Shown below are 10 T cell receptor beta chains from a single sample sequenced in a study of shared clonotypes between healthy human individuals. TCRdb keeps only in-frame clones here, not all; method: immunoSEQ multiplex PCR. Seen here are about half a million clones, 81% observed once, and the top ten hold about 12%. Sequencing was done on a sample of PBMCs. Receptors were obtained from a woman in her thirties or forties in good health. Some clones in this sample may be carry-over from other donors' samples.

The chain employs TRBV2 and TRBJ2-7, with TRBD2 as a possible D gene (6 bases). CDR3 length: 11 residues. From germline, CDR1 is SNHLY and CDR2 FYNNEI. V was trimmed by 6 bases and J by 6 bases, leaving 9 bases between them. CDR3 in amino acids: CASRRRGEQYF. The DNA of the CDR3 is TGTGCCAGCAGGCGGAGGGGCGAGCAGTACTTC.

The chain employs TRBV18 and TRBJ1-2; TRBD1 might be the D (6 bases). Germline V CDR1 and CDR2: KGHSH, LQKENI. The CDR3 is 16 amino acids. The V gene lost 5 bases and the J gene lost 2 bases, with 18 bases spanning the gap. CDR3 DNA sequence: TGTGCCAGCTCATCCCCCATCGGGGGCTTGAACTATGGCTACACCTTC. Translation: CASSSPIGGLNYGYTF.

The CDR3 DNA is TGTGCCAGCAGCGTTCACCCGAACACCGGGGAGCTGTTTTTT. Protein product: CASSVHPNTGELFF. The chain recombines TRBV9 with TRBJ2-2; D ambiguous. In germline, CDR1 is SGDLS, CDR2 YYNGEE. The ends were cut back, 2 bases at V and 0 bases at J, with 5 bases in the middle. This CDR3 is 14 amino acids long.

The rearrangement links TRBV11-2 to TRBJ1-5; D gene unclear. Germline V lookup: CDR1 SGHAT, CDR2 FQNNGV. Trimming stripped 4 bases from V and 7 bases from J, with 23 bases between. This CDR3 is 17 amino acids long. The CDR3: CASSSLTGSCHGQPQHF. CDR3 coding DNA: TGTGCCAGCAGCTCCCTGACTGGGTCCTGCCATGGACAGCCCCAGCATTTT.

This clone was counted once. The chain is built from TRBV2 and TRBJ2-2, with 9 bases lining up with TRBD2. Trimming took 6 bases from V and 7 from J; bases not matched to a gene: 6. Germline V gives CDR1 SNHLY, CDR2 FYNNEI. The CDR3 is 14 residues long. CDR3 protein: CASRIAGANGELFF. The CDR3 nucleotides read TGTGCCAGCAGAATAGCGGGAGCTAACGGGGAGCTGTTTTTT.

Worth noting for this clone: A far larger clone is off by one base, so a read error is likely. This sequence joins TRBV9 and TRBJ1-5, with 7 bases matching TRBD1. The length of the CDR3 is 15 residues. Germline CDR1 is SGDLS and CDR2 is YYNGEE. This CDR3 reads CAGSVEGARGQPQHF. In nucleotides, the CDR3 is TGTGCCGGCAGCGTAGAGGGGGCGCGGGGACAGCCCCAGCATTTT.

The sample holds many counts of this clone. The chain carries TRBV2 and TRBJ1-5, with 11 positions matching TRBD1. Trimming removed 4 bases from V and 0 bases from J; junction bases left unmatched: 5. The CDR3 covers 17 residues. Germline V CDR1 and CDR2: SNHLY, FYNNEI. CDR3 sequence: CASSADRGPNSNQPQHF. The CDR3 bases are TGTGCCAGCAGTGCGGACAGGGGGCCTAATAGCAATCAGCCCCAGCATTTT.

This clone was seen once. The chain is built from TRBV20-1 and TRBJ2-5; D not certain. Trimming left V 3 bases short and J 5 bases short, with 7 bases between. The V gene's germline CDR1 is DFQATT and CDR2 SNEGSKA (reference sequence). This CDR3 is built from 11 residues. CDR3 DNA sequence: TGCAGTGCTAGGGGTACGGAGACCCAGTACTTC. Amino acids: CSARGTETQYF.

The chain joins TRBV5-6 to TRBJ1-2; 9 positions agree with TRBD1. The trim removed 2 bases at V and 2 bases at J, leaving 4 bases unmatched. CDR1 is SGHDT and CDR2 is YYEEEE in the germline V gene. The CDR3 has 15 residues. The CDR3 protein is CASSFLGQGNYGYTF. The CDR3 DNA reads as TGTGCCAGCAGCTTCCTCGGACAGGGGAACTATGGCTACACCTTC.

The table lists this clone with a count of one. This chain uses TRBV10-1 with TRBJ1-2, with unresolved D. The CDR3 is 11 amino acids. CDR1 and CDR2 (germline): WNHNN, SYGVQD (reference sequence). Trimming removed 3 bases from V and 4 bases from J, with 3 bases in between. The CDR3 loop is CASSDGYGYTF. The CDR3 DNA sequence: TGCGCCAGCAGTGACGGCTATGGCTACACCTTC.